Detailed here is one TCR beta chain. V shed 3 bases, J shed 5 bases, and the junction held 10 bases outside the gene matches. The CDR3 contains 15 residues. The germline V gene encodes CDR1 SGHNT and CDR2 YYREEE (reference sequence). This sample is part of a study of T cell changes during pregnancy in multiple sclerosis. Produced via immunoSEQ multiplex PCR; TCRdb's table is partial and in-frame only. Among under 50,000 clones listed, about 90% were seen once. This clonotype was sampled from a female donor in good health, enrolled as a control in a pregnancy study. V gene TRBV5-4 combines with J gene TRBJ1-2; TRBD1 aligns across 7 bases. The sequenced sample was CD4+ T cells from peripheral blood mononuclear cells, obtained in the second trimester of pregnancy. CDR3 protein: CASSSKTGTAYGYTF. The CDR3 DNA is TGTGCCAGCAGCTCAAAGACCGGGACAGCGTATGGCTACACCTTC.